This T cell receptor (beta chain) is from a study of blood T cell repertoires in COVID-19. Here immunoSEQ multiplex PCR was the method, and the copy in TCRdb shows in-frame clones only, minus some. Of under 350,000 clones listed, under 90% are singletons. Germline CDR1 reads LGHDT; CDR2 reads YNNKEL (reference sequence). Trimming removed 4 bases from V and 4 bases from J; junction bases left unmatched: 6. The CDR3 sequence is 15 residues long. This clone came up once. This chain uses TRBV3-1 (or the pseudogene TRBV3-2) with TRBJ2-5; 10 bases map to TRBD2. The material sequenced was PBMCs or T cells enriched from blood (not recorded which). The sequence derives from a man between 25 and 39 years old who had recovered from COVID-19. The CDR3 spells CASSPGSGRGETQYF. For the CDR3, the DNA is TGTGCCAGCAGCCCAGGGAGCGGGAGGGGAGAGACCCAGTACTTC.